One sample yielded the 5 T cell receptor beta chains listed below, sequenced in a study of blood T cell repertoires in COVID-19. The method was immunoSEQ multiplex PCR; TCRdb's version includes in-frame clones alone and lacks a portion of them. The repertoire holds more than 120,000 clones, with about 87% as singletons. The sample was peripheral blood. The receptors stem from a human donor in a cohort sampled during active COVID-19.

This chain joins TRBV5-4 and TRBJ2-2, with 11 bases lining up with TRBD1. This CDR3 has 15 residues. With 4 bases clipped from V and 5 bases from J, the junction kept 4 bases outside the gene matches. Germline V gene lookup returns CDR1 SGHNT and CDR2 YYREEE (reference sequence). CDR3 in amino acids: CASSGGQGVTGELFF. Written as DNA, the CDR3 is TGTGCCAGCAGCGGGGGACAGGGGGTTACCGGGGAGCTGTTTTTT.

This clone was recorded only once. The rearrangement joins TRBV9 to TRBJ2-1, with TRBD2 identical over 8 bases. Germline V gives CDR1 SGDLS, CDR2 YYNGEE. This CDR3 spans 15 amino acids. V shed 4 bases, J shed 6 bases, and the junction held 9 bases outside the gene matches. CDR3 protein: CASSHSGGNLNEQFF. CDR3 nucleotides: TGTGCCAGCAGCCACTCGGGGGGGAATCTCAATGAGCAGTTCTTC.

This chain connects TRBV18 to TRBJ1-6; the match to TRBD1 covers 7 bases. The CDR3 covers 14 residues. J gave up 10 bases and V 3 bases, and 6 bases lay outside the gene matches. Looked up from germline, CDR1 is KGHSH and CDR2 is LQKENI. CDR3 sequence (DNA): TGTGCCAGCTCACCCGAGGGGGCTGGCTCACCCCTCCACTTT. As protein: CASSPEGAGSPLHF. Together with reference TRBV18 and TRBJ1-6, the CDR3 gives the full variable domain: NAGVMQNPRHLVRRRGQEARLRCSPMKGHSHVYWYRQLPEEGLKFMVYLQKENIIDESGMPKERFSAEFPKEGPSILRIQQVVRGDSAAYFCASSPEGAGSPLHFGNGTRLTVT.

The rearrangement joins TRBV6-1 to TRBJ2-7, with TRBD2 matching over 12 bases. The CDR3 contains 18 residues. V lost 2 bases, J lost 3 bases, and 11 bases stayed unmatched. Per germline, CDR1 MNHNS and CDR2 SASEGT. The CDR3 spells CASSERTSGDTTHYEQYF. As DNA, the CDR3 is TGTGCCAGCAGTGAACGGACTAGCGGGGACACGACCCACTACGAGCAGTACTTC.

This sequence joins TRBV3-1 (or the pseudogene TRBV3-2) and TRBJ1-6; 12 bases line up with TRBD1. Losses at the gene ends were 4 bases for V and 4 bases for J; bases not matched to a gene: 8. CDR1 LGHDT and CDR2 YNNKEL come from the germline V gene (reference sequence). CDR3 length: 18 amino acids. CDR3 region: CASSLRDRGPFYNSPLHF. For the CDR3, the DNA is TGTGCCAGCAGCCTCCGGGACAGGGGGCCTTTTTATAATTCACCCCTCCACTTT.